This is a list of T cell receptor beta chains from one sample in a study of human T cells and chemical hapten exposure. MiXCR, run by TCRdb on the RACE reads, gives a single entry per CDR3 protein. The sample has some 93,000 distinct CDR3 sequences; about 8.6% are singletons. Sequenced: whole blood. Receptors originate from a female donor in good health. Some clones in this sample may be carry-over from other donors' samples. The CDR3 runs from the conserved cysteine through the conserved F or W. Fields, in order: D gene, clone size, J gene, V gene, CDR3 DNA, CDR3 protein. A D gene is named only where the DNA matches it firmly. Expanded clones get a size class; other rows say once, few or many, or leave the size out.

NA many TRBJ2-7 TRBV12-3/TRBV12-4 TGTGCCAGCAGTCCGTCCCCGGGCGGCTACGAGCAGTACTTC CASSPSPGGYEQYF
TRBD1 few TRBJ1-6 TRBV7-2 TGTGCCAGCAGCGCGGACAGGGGGCTTTATAATTCACCCCTCCACTTT CASSADRGLYNSPLHF
NA many TRBJ2-7 TRBV6-2/TRBV6-3 TGTGCCAGCAGCACCTCCTTCCTGACCTACGAGCAGTACTTC CASSTSFLTYEQYF
NA few TRBJ1-2 TRBV7-9 TGTGCCAGCAGCCAGGAAGGCTATGGCTACACCTTC CASSQEGYGYTF
NA NA TRBJ2-7 TRBV3-1 TGTGCCAGCAGCCAAGTTGGTGAGCAGTACTTC CASSQVGEQYF
NA few TRBJ2-7 TRBV7-2 TGTGCCAGCAGCTTATTATTGGGGCAGCCCTACGAGCAGTACTTC CASSLLLGQPYEQYF
NA few TRBJ2-1 TRBV7-9 TGTGCCAGCAGCTTGGCACCTGAGCAGTTCTTC CASSLAPEQFF
TRBD1 many TRBJ1-2 TRBV12-3/TRBV12-4 TGTGCCAGCAGTTTAGGGACAGGGGCTAACTATGGCTACACCTTC CASSLGTGANYGYTF
TRBD1 few TRBJ2-7 TRBV7-9 TGTGCCAGCAGCTTAGAACTATCACAGGGGAAGGCCTACGAGCAGTACTTC CASSLELSQGKAYEQYF
TRBD2 few TRBJ2-1 TRBV27 TGTGCCAGCAGTTTTATTGTCCTAGCGGGAGTATACAATGAGCAGTTCTTC CASSFIVLAGVYNEQFF
NA NA TRBJ2-3 TRBV12-3/TRBV12-4 TGTGCCAGCTCCGCCGGCGCAGATACGCAGTATTTT CASSAGADTQYF
NA many TRBJ1-5 TRBV24-1 TGTGCCACCAGTGATTTAAATCAGCCCCAGCATTTT CATSDLNQPQHF
TRBD2 few TRBJ2-3 TRBV20-1 TGCTCCTTTAGCGGGAGGGCCGATGGCACAGATACGCAGTATTTT CSFSGRADGTDTQYF
NA many TRBJ2-3 TRBV28 TGTGCCGGCTATACGCAGTATTTT CAGYTQYF
NA NA TRBJ1-1 TRBV6-5 TGTGCCAGCACCAAAGGGCTCCTGAACACTGAAGCTTTCTTT CASTKGLLNTEAFF
NA NA TRBJ2-1 TRBV7-9 TGTGCCAACAGCTCAGGATTAACCTACAATGAGCAGTTCTTC CANSSGLTYNEQFF
NA NA TRBJ2-7 TRBV7-2 TGTGCCAGCAGCTTAGCGGGAGGTGGGGCAGAGCAGTACTTC CASSLAGGGAEQYF
NA few TRBJ2-1 TRBV11-2 TGTGCCAGCAGCTTTTACCAACAGGGCAATGAGCAGTTCTTC CASSFYQQGNEQFF
NA NA TRBJ2-5 TRBV28 TGTGCCAGCAGTTTACAGGGGAGCCAAGAGACCCAGTACTTC CASSLQGSQETQYF
TRBD2 few TRBJ2-1 TRBV20-1 TGCAGTGCCGATTCTAGCGGGACCTCTAATGAGCAGTTCTTC CSADSSGTSNEQFF
NA many TRBJ2-2 TRBV4-2 TGTGCCAGCAGCCAAGTAGCAGGCCCGGGCTCGGGGGAGCTGTTTTTT CASSQVAGPGSGELFF
NA NA TRBJ2-7 TRBV18 TGTGCCAGCTCCTCCTACGCCTACGAGCAGTACTTC CASSSYAYEQYF
NA many TRBJ2-1 TRBV14 TGTGCCAGCAGCCCCAGCGTACGGGAGAGAAGTTTCCATGAGCAGTTCTTC CASSPSVRERSFHEQFF
NA NA TRBJ2-7 TRBV5-1 TGCGCCAGCAGCTTCGGTTCGAACGAGCAGTACTTC CASSFGSNEQYF
TRBD1 many TRBJ1-2 TRBV7-2 TGTGCCAGCAGCCCAAGACAGGGTATAATGGTCTATGGCTACACCTTC CASSPRQGIMVYGYTF
NA many TRBJ2-2 TRBV20-1 TGCAGTGCTACCCCACCGGTGAGCACCGGGGAGCTGTTTTTT CSATPPVSTGELFF
NA few TRBJ2-7 TRBV21-1 TGTGCCAGCAGCAAAGCTAGGACCGGGACAGAGGTCTACGAGCAGTACTTC CASSKARTGTEVYEQYF
NA NA TRBJ2-4 TRBV2 TGTGCCAGCAGTGAAGGACGGGACTTAGCCAAAAACATTCAGTACTTC CASSEGRDLAKNIQYF
NA many TRBJ1-5 TRBV5-5 TGTGCCAACGGCCGGCGGGGGGCGCGCAATCAGCCCCAGCATTTT CANGRRGARNQPQHF
NA many TRBJ1-5 TRBV13 TGTGCCAGCAGCTTAGGGCCCCAGGGCAATCAGCCCCAGCATTTT CASSLGPQGNQPQHF
NA few TRBJ2-5 TRBV19 TGTGCCAGTAGTACGGCCTCCCAAGAGACCCAGTACTTC CASSTASQETQYF
NA many TRBJ1-1 TRBV2 TGTGCCAGCAGTGAAGGGGCCCATCAGGGGACTGAAGCTTTCTTT CASSEGAHQGTEAFF
NA NA TRBJ2-3 TRBV7-2 TGTGCCAGCAGCCCTGCGGATCACCGCACAGATACGCAGTATTTT CASSPADHRTDTQYF
TRBD2 few TRBJ2-5 TRBV12-3/TRBV12-4 TGTGCCAGCAGTTTAACCGGGAGGCAAGAGACCCAGTACTTC CASSLTGRQETQYF
NA few TRBJ2-7 TRBV25-1 TGTGCCAGCAGTGAAGGGACTGCACGAATCTACGAGCAGTACTTC CASSEGTARIYEQYF
NA NA TRBJ2-7 TRBV25-1 TGTGCCAGCAGTGAGGTGGAGGGGGGTGGGTACGAGCAGTACTTC CASSEVEGGGYEQYF
TRBD2 few TRBJ2-7 TRBV18 TGTGCCAGCTCCCTCACACCGGGACTAGCGGGAGCCCACGAGCAGTACTTC CASSLTPGLAGAHEQYF
TRBD1 few TRBJ2-7 TRBV5-1 TGCGCCAGCAGCCACACAGGGGCGGCGTACGAGCAGTACTTC CASSHTGAAYEQYF
TRBD2 few TRBJ2-1 TRBV12-3/TRBV12-4 TGTGCCAGCACCCCAGCGGGGACGAAAAATGAGCAGTTCTTC CASTPAGTKNEQFF
TRBD1 NA TRBJ2-7 TRBV29-1 TGCAGCGTTCTCGGGACAGTCTCATCCTACGAGCAGTACTTC CSVLGTVSSYEQYF
NA NA TRBJ1-4 TRBV27 TGTGCCAGCAGTTGGGGGTCTAATGAAAAACTGTTTTTT CASSWGSNEKLFF
NA NA TRBJ2-5 TRBV29-1 TGCAGCGTTGACTACCCCAACAAAGGTCCCACGGGGGAAGAAGAGACCCAGTACTTC CSVDYPNKGPTGEEETQYF
TRBD1 many TRBJ2-7 TRBV5-1 TGCGCCAGCAGCTACGGACAGGGGAGCTCCTACGAGCAGTACTTC CASSYGQGSSYEQYF
NA many TRBJ2-7 TRBV28 TGTGCCAGCAGTCCCCATGGTACCAGCATCGACGAGCAGTACTTC CASSPHGTSIDEQYF
TRBD1 NA TRBJ2-6 TRBV4-2 TGTGTCAGCAGCGTCAGGGACAGGGGGCTTGGGGCCAACGTCCTGACTTTC CVSSVRDRGLGANVLTF
NA NA TRBJ2-4 TRBV5-6 TGTGCCAGCAGCTTGGCGAGGGGATTGGACATTCAGTACTTC CASSLARGLDIQYF
TRBD2 many TRBJ2-7 TRBV25-1 TGTGCCAGCAGTAACGGGACTAGCGGTTTCTCCTACGAGCAGTACTTC CASSNGTSGFSYEQYF
NA few TRBJ1-2 TRBV10-3 TGTGCCACGCGACAGGTCCGTGGCTACACCTTC CATRQVRGYTF
NA many TRBJ2-2 TRBV6-5 TGTGCCAGCAGTTACCTAGGGACTAACACCGGGGAGCTGTTTTTT CASSYLGTNTGELFF
TRBD2 NA TRBJ2-7 TRBV7-9 TGTGCCAGCAGCCTAGCGGCAGTAGGCGAGCAGTACTTC CASSLAAVGEQYF
TRBD2 NA TRBJ2-3 TRBV4-3 TGCGCCAGCAGCCAAGACTGGACCGGGACTAGCGGGAGTAAGCAGTATTTT CASSQDWTGTSGSKQYF
TRBD1 few TRBJ2-5 TRBV29-1 TGCAGCTCTGACCTAGGGACAGGGCAAGAGACCCAGTACTTC CSSDLGTGQETQYF
NA many TRBJ2-3 TRBV6-5 TGTGCCAGCACCTCGCACGGCGAGGACACAGATACGCAGTATTTT CASTSHGEDTDTQYF
TRBD2 many TRBJ2-2 TRBV7-3 TGTGCCAGCAGCTTAGTAGTAGCGGGGGCGAACACCGGGGAGCTGTTTTTT CASSLVVAGANTGELFF
NA NA TRBJ1-4 TRBV27 TGTGCCAGCAGTTTTGGTCATAGTGGGGAAAAACTGTTTTTT CASSFGHSGEKLFF
NA many TRBJ2-2 TRBV24-1 TGTGCCACCAGTGATGCGGACATCATGAACACCGGGGAGCTGTTTTTT CATSDADIMNTGELFF